This T cell receptor beta chain was identified during a study of OX40 agonist ivuxolimab in advanced cancers. Study-wide background: With a range of roughly 20 to 80, age averaged roughly 61 years, and 75% to 90% were male. One hepatocellular carcinoma and two cutaneous melanoma patients partially responded.

Only in-frame clones appear in the TCRdb table, and some are missing; sequencing was by immunoSEQ multiplex PCR. Among about 92,000 clones listed, approximately 80% were seen once. The sample here was CD4+ or CD8+ T cells sorted from blood, taken in a trial of the OX40 agonist ivuxolimab. This sequence was found in an adult with an advanced solid tumor such as melanoma, head and neck, liver or kidney cancer.

This CDR3 is CASSFTRGVSGNTIYF. Written as DNA, the CDR3 is TGTGCCAGCAGCTTCACCAGGGGCGTCTCTGGAAACACCATATATTTT. The rearrangement uses TRBV5-8 and TRBJ1-3; D is perhaps TRBD1 (6 bases). Germline V CDR1 and CDR2: SGHTS, YDEGEE. The CDR3 spans 16 residues. Trimming took 2 bases from V and 0 from J, leaving 12 bases between them.